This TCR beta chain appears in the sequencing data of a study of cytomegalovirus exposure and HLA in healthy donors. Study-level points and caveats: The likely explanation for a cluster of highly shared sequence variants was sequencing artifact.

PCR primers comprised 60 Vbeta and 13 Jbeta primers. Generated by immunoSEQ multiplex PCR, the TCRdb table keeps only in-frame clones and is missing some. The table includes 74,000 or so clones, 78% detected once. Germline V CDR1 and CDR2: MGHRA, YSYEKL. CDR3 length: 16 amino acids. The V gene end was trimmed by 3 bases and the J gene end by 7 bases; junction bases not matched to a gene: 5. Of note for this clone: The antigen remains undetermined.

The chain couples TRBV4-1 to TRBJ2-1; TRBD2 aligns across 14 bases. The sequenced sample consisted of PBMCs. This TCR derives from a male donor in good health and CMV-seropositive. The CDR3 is CASSQTSGRAVNEQFF. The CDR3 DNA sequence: TGCGCCAGCAGCCAGACTAGCGGGAGGGCCGTTAATGAGCAGTTCTTC.